Below are 15 T cell receptor beta chains sequenced from a single sample in a study of cytotoxic CD8 clonotypes in ibrutinib-treated CLL. Only in-frame clones appear in the TCRdb table, and some are missing; sequencing was by immunoSEQ multiplex PCR. The sample has over 120,000 clones, about 76% seen once; the top ten hold 5.1%. The sample in question was PBMCs, obtained after 24 months of ibrutinib treatment. The source is a human donor with chronic lymphocytic leukemia.

The V gene is TRBV6-1, the J gene TRBJ2-2, with D perhaps TRBD1 or TRBD2 (5 bases each). This CDR3 is built from 14 residues. Germline loops: CDR1 MNHNS, CDR2 SASEGT. The germline V and J ends were trimmed by 11 bases and 2 bases, with 15 bases remaining between them. The CDR3 region has the DNA TGTGCCGCCAGACGGGACCCTAACACCGGGGAGCTGTTTTTT. This translates into CAARRDPNTGELFF.

The chain couples TRBV18 to TRBJ1-4; possible D gene TRBD1, 5 bases. Germline CDR1 reads KGHSH; CDR2 reads LQKENI. The germline V and J ends were trimmed by 3 bases and 11 bases, with 16 bases remaining between them. The CDR3 length is 14 residues. Here the CDR3 reads CASSPMDKDGKLFF. CDR3 nucleotide sequence: TGTGCCAGCTCACCCATGGACAAGGACGGGAAACTGTTTTTT.

V is TRBV7-8 and J is TRBJ1-3; D might be TRBD1 (6 bases). Germline V gene sequence: CDR1 SGHVS, CDR2 FQNEAQ. The length of the CDR3 is 15 residues. Trimming left V 5 bases short and J 2 bases short, with 13 bases between. The CDR3 here is CASSPSGGAGNTIYF. DNA for the CDR3: TGTGCCAGCAGCCCGAGCGGGGGCGCTGGAAACACCATATATTTT.

This clone was counted a few times. The J gene is TRBJ1-2, the V gene TRBV7-3; D gene uncertain. Trimming shortened V by 2 bases and J by 8 bases, and 12 bases separated the two germline ends. Looked up from germline, CDR1 is SGHTA and CDR2 is FQGTGA. The CDR3 consists of 13 residues. CDR3 sequence: CASSLAGRLGYTF. Written as DNA, the CDR3 is TGTGCCAGCAGCTTAGCTGGCCGCTTGGGCTACACCTTC.

This clone occurred a few times. The chain uses TRBV28 and TRBJ1-2; D unresolved. The CDR3 has 11 residues. V lost 5 bases, J lost 4 bases, and 5 bases lay in between. The V gene's germline CDR1 is MDHEN and CDR2 SYDVKM. CDR3 nucleotides: TGTGCCAGCAGTCCCCCCTATGGCTACACCTTC. Translating it yields CASSPPYGYTF.

The V and J genes are TRBV7-8 and TRBJ2-3, with 15 nucleotides matching TRBD2. Germline lookup yields CDR1 SGHVS and CDR2 FQNEAQ. The CDR3 covers 17 residues. V lost 4 bases and J lost 4; bases outside the gene matches: 6. The CDR3 coding sequence is TGTGCCAGCAGCTCGGGACTAGCGGGAGGTAGGGCAGATACGCAGTATTTT. It specifies CASSSGLAGGRADTQYF. The complete variable domain, with remaining parts taken from reference TRBV7-8 and TRBJ2-3, reads GAGVSQSPRYKVAKRGQDVALRCDPISGHVSLFWYQQALGQGPEFLTYFQNEAQLDKSGLPSDRFFAERPEGSVSTLKIQRTQQEDSAVYLCASSSGLAGGRADTQYFGPGTRLTVL.

The rearrangement joins TRBV30 to TRBJ1-5; perhaps TRBD1 as D (5 bases). Trimming took off 8 bases at V and 7 bases at J, with 15 bases between the two ends. The V gene's germline CDR1 is GTSNPN and CDR2 SVGIG (reference sequence). The CDR3 length is 12 residues. The CDR3, as DNA: TGTGCCGCTGGGGCCCCCGGGCAGCCCCAGCATTTT. This codes for CAAGAPGQPQHF.

The chain recombines TRBV11-3 with TRBJ2-1; 7 bases are shared with TRBD2. This CDR3 has 14 amino acids. J lost 3 bases, V lost 8 bases, and 7 bases had no gene match. Germline V gene data show CDR1 as SGHNT and CDR2 as YENEEA. This CDR3 reads CASGVAGDYNEQFF. The CDR3 region has the DNA TGTGCCAGCGGTGTTGCGGGGGACTACAATGAGCAGTTCTTC. Combining the CDR3 with reference TRBV11-3 and TRBJ2-1 gives the whole variable domain EAGVVQSPRYKIIEKKQPVAFWCNPISGHNTLYWYLQNLGQGPELLIRYENEEAVDDSQLPKDRFSAERLKGVDSTLKIQPAELGDSAVYLCASGVAGDYNEQFFGPGTRLTVL.

This chain joins TRBV4-3 and TRBJ1-3; 7 nucleotides match TRBD1. The CDR3 consists of 22 residues. Germline assignment: CDR1 LGHNA and CDR2 YSLEER. Trimming at V came to 0 bases and at J to 1 base, leaving 21 bases not matched to a gene. The CDR3 sequence: CASSQDGVGQPYRMGSGNTIYF. CDR3 in DNA: TGCGCCAGCAGCCAAGATGGTGTGGGACAGCCCTACCGAATGGGTTCTGGAAACACCATATATTTT.

This chain joins TRBV28 and TRBJ2-3; D is ambiguous. Per germline, CDR1 MDHEN and CDR2 SYDVKM. CDR3 length equals 12 residues. The V and J ends lost 4 bases and 4 bases respectively, with 6 bases between them. CDR3 DNA: TGTGCCAGCAGTTCCCTCGCAGATACGCAGTATTTT. Protein: CASSSLADTQYF.

V gene TRBV7-2 combines with J gene TRBJ2-3, with D possibly TRBD2 on 5 matching bases. The V end lost 5 bases, the J end lost 1 base, and 10 bases lay between the germline ends. The CDR3 length is 14 residues. Looked up from germline, CDR1 is SGHTA and CDR2 is FQGNSA. The CDR3 protein is CASSRLSGTDTQYF. The CDR3, as DNA: TGTGCCAGCAGCCGGCTTAGCGGCACAGATACGCAGTATTTT.

The CDR3 region has the DNA TGTGCCAGCAGCCGAGCGGGGCCCCGGGATACGCAGTATTTT. Its translation: CASSRAGPRDTQYF. The V and J genes are TRBV5-6 and TRBJ2-3; 7 bases agree with TRBD2. This CDR3 region has 14 residues. Germline lookup yields CDR1 SGHDT and CDR2 YYEEEE. J gave up 6 bases and V 4 bases, and 8 bases lay outside the gene matches.

The sample holds many counts of this clone. V and J are TRBV28 and TRBJ1-2; the D is unclear. V dropped 6 bases and J dropped 4 bases, with 9 bases sitting between them. CDR3 length equals 12 residues. Germline lookup yields CDR1 MDHEN and CDR2 SYDVKM. The CDR3 sequence: CASSSRPYGYTF. DNA for the CDR3: TGTGCCAGCAGCTCTCGCCCCTATGGCTACACCTTC.

This chain uses TRBV5-1 with TRBJ1-2; 7 bases agree with TRBD1. The trim removed 0 bases at V and 7 bases at J, leaving 18 bases unmatched. The CDR3 consists of 18 residues. The germline gives CDR1 SGHRS, CDR2 YFSETQ. CDR3: CASSLDSGQAILTTGYTF. The CDR3 DNA is TGCGCCAGCAGCTTGGACAGTGGACAGGCTATCCTTACTACTGGCTACACCTTC.

This clone was seen once. The rearrangement links TRBV6-1 to TRBJ1-1, with a tentative D call TRBD1 (5 bases). The CDR3 runs 13 residues. The V gene lost 10 bases and the J gene lost 4 bases, with 16 bases spanning the gap. Germline V gene lookup returns CDR1 MNHNS and CDR2 SASEGT. The CDR3, as DNA: TGTGCCACCATAAAGCCGACAGTCACTGAAGCTTTCTTT. Amino acids: CATIKPTVTEAFF.